This T cell receptor (beta chain) was captured in a study of CDR3 diversity in severe acne. TCRdb recomputed calls from the PCR reads with MiXCR, one row per CDR3 protein. The repertoire holds roughly 100,000 distinct CDR3 sequences, with roughly half as singletons. Germline CDR1 is SEHNR and CDR2 is FQNEAQ (reference sequence). The CDR3 loop spans 16 amino acids. V shed 3 bases and J 1 base; nucleotides not matched to a gene: 6. Material for sequencing was blood. The chain carries TRBV7-9 and TRBJ2-5; 9 nucleotides agree with TRBD1. This TCR came from a male donor with acne. The CDR3 region is CASSFTGTGFQETQYF. In DNA, the CDR3 is TGTGCCAGCAGCTTCACCGGGACAGGGTTCCAAGAGACCCAGTACTTC.